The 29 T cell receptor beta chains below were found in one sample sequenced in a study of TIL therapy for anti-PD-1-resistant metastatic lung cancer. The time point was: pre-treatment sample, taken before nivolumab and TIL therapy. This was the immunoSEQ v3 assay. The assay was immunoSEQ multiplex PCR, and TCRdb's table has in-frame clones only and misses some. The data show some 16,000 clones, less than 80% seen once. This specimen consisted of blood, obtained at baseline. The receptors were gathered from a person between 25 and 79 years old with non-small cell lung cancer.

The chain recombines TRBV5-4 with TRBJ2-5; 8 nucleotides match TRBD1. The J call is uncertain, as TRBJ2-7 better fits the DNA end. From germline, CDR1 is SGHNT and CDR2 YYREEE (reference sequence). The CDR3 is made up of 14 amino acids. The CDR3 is CASSLVGQDYEQYF. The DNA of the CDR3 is TGTGCCAGCAGCTTGGTGGGACAGGACTACGAGCAGTACTTC.

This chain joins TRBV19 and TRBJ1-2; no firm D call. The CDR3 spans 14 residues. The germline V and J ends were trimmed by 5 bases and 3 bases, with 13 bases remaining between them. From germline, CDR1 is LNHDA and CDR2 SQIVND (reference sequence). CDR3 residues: CASSPSKGDYGYTF. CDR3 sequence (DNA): TGTGCCAGTAGTCCCTCGAAGGGAGACTATGGCTACACCTTC.

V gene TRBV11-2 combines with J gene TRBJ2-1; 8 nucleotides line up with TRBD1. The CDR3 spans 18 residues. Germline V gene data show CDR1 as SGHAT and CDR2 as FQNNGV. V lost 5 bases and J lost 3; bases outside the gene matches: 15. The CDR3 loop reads CASSTTIGTGASYNEQFF. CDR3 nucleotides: TGTGCCAGCAGCACAACGATCGGGACAGGTGCTAGCTACAATGAGCAGTTCTTC.

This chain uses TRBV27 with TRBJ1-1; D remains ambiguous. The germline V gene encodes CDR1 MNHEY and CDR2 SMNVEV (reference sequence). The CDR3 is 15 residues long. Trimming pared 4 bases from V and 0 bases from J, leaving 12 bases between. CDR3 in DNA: TGTGCCAGCAGTTACAGACCCTTCATGAACACTGAAGCTTTCTTT. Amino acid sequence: CASSYRPFMNTEAFF.

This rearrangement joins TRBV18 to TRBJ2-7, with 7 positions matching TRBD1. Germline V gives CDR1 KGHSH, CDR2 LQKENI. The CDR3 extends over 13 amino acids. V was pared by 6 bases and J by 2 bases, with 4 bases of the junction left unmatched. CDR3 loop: CASSGTATYEQYF. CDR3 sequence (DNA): TGTGCCAGCTCTGGGACAGCTACCTACGAGCAGTACTTC.

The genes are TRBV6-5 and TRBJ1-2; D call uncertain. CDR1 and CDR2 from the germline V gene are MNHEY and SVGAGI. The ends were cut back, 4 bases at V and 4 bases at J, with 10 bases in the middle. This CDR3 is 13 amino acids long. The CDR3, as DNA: TGTGCCAGCAGTTCCCCAGCTCTCTATGGCTACACCTTC. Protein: CASSSPALYGYTF.

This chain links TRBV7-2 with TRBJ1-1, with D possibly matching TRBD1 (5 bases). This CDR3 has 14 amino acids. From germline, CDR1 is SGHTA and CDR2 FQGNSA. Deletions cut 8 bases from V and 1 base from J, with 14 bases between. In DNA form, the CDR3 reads TGTGCCAGCGCCGGGGGGGTACGGAACACTGAAGCTTTCTTT. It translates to CASAGGVRNTEAFF.

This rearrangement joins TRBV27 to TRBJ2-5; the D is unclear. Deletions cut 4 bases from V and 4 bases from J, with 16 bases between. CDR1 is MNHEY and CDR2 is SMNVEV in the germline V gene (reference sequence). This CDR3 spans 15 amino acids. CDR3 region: CASSSGTTVGETQYF. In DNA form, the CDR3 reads TGTGCCAGCAGTTCTGGCACAACGGTAGGAGAGACCCAGTACTTC.

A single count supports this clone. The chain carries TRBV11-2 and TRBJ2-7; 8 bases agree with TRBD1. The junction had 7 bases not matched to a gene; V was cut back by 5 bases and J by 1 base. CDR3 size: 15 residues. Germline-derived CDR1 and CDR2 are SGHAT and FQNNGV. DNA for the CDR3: TGTGCCAGCAGCCCGCCGACAGGGGTGTCCTACGAGCAGTACTTC. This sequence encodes CASSPPTGVSYEQYF.

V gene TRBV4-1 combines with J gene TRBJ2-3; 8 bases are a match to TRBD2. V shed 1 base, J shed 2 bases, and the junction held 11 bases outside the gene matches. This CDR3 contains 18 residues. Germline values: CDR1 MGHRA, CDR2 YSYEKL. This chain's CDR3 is CASSQGIGSGGNTDTQYF. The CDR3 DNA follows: TGCGCCAGCAGCCAAGGAATTGGGTCGGGGGGGAACACAGATACGCAGTATTTT.

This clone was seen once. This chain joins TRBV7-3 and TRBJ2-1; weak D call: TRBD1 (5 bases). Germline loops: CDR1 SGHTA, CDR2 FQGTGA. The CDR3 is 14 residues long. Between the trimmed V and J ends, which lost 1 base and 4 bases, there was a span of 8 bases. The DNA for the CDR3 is TGTGCCAGCAGCTTAATTCCAGGGTACAATGAGCAGTTCTTC. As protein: CASSLIPGYNEQFF. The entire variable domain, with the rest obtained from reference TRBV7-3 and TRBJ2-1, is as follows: GAGVSQTPSNKVTEKGKYVELRCDPISGHTALYWYRQSLGQGPEFLIYFQGTGAADDSGLPNDRFFAVRPEGSVSTLKIQRTERGDSAVYLCASSLIPGYNEQFFGPGTRLTVL.

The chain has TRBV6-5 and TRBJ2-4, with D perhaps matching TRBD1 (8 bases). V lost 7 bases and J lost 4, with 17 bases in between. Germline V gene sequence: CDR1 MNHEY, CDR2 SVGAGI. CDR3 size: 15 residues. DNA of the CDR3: TGTGCCAGCACCCCACACAGGGGGGGTAAAAACATTCAGTACTTC. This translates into CASTPHRGGKNIQYF.

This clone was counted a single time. CDR3 DNA: TGTGCCAGCAGCTTTGAGGGGAGAAACACCGGGGAGCTGTTTTTT. This sequence encodes CASSFEGRNTGELFF. This chain uses TRBV5-4 with TRBJ2-2; the D gene could be TRBD1 or TRBD2 (5 bases each). CDR3 length equals 15 residues. Trimming took off 2 bases at V and 2 bases at J, with 10 bases between the two ends. Germline V gene sequence: CDR1 SGHNT, CDR2 YYREEE (reference sequence).

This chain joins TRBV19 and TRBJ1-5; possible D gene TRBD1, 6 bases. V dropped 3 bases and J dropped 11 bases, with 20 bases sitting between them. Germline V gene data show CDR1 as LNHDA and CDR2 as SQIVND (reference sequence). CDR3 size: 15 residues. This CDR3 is CASSIGRGRVRSQHF. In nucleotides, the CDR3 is TGTGCCAGTAGTATTGGCAGGGGTAGGGTTAGGTCCCAGCATTTT.

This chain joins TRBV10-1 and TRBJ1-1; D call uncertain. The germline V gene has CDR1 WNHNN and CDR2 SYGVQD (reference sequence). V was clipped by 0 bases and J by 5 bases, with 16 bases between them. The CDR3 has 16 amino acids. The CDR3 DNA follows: TGCGCCAGCAGTGAGTCTAACTTGGGCGATCGTACTGAAGCTTTCTTT. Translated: CASSESNLGDRTEAFF.

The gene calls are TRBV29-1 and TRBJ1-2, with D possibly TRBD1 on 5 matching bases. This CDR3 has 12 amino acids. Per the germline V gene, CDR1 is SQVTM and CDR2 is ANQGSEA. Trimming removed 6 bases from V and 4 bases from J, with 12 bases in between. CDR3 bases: TGCAGCGTCGCTGACAGAGTCTATGGCTACACCTTC. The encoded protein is CSVADRVYGYTF.

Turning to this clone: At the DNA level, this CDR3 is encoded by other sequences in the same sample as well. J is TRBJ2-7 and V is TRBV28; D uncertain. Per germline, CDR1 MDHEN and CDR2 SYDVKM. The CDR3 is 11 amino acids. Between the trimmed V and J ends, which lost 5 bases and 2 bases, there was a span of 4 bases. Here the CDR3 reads CASSLAYEQYF. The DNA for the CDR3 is TGTGCCAGCAGTCTGGCCTACGAGCAGTACTTC.

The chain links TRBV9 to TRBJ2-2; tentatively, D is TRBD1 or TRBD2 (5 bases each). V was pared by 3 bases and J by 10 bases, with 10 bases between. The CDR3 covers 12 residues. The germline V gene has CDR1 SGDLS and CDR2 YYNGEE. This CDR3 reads CASSGDAVELFF. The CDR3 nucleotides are TGTGCCAGCAGCGGGGACGCGGTGGAGCTGTTTTTT.

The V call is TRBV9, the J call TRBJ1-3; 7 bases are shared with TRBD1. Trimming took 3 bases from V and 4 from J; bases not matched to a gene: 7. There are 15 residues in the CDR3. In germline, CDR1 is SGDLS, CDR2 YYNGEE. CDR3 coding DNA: TGTGCCAGCAGCGCCGGAGGGACAGACGGAAACACCATATATTTT. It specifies CASSAGGTDGNTIYF.

The CDR3, as DNA: TGTGCCAGCAGCAAAGAGGAGCGGGGGGGCGAGCAGTACTTC. It yields the protein CASSKEERGGEQYF. The chain carries TRBV21-1 and TRBJ2-7; TRBD2 was called by the table and not checked on the DNA. TRBV21-1 is a pseudogene locus. This CDR3 comprises 14 residues.

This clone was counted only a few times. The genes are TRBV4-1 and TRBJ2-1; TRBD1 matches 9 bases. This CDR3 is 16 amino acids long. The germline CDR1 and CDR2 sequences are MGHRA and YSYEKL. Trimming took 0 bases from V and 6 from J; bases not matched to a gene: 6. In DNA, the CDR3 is TGCGCCAGCAGCCAAGATCCGGGACAGGGTTTCAATGAGCAGTTCTTC. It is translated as CASSQDPGQGFNEQFF.

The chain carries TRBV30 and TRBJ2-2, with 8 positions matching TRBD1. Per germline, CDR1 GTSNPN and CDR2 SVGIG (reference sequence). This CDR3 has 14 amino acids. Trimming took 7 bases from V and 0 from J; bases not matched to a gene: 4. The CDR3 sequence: CASPGQANTGELFF. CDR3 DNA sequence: TGTGCCTCCCCGGGACAGGCGAACACCGGGGAGCTGTTTTTT.

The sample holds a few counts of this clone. This CDR3 reads CASSQDHGSSYNEQFF. For the CDR3, the DNA is TGCGCCAGCAGCCAAGATCACGGGAGCTCCTACAATGAGCAGTTCTTC. J is TRBJ2-1 and V is TRBV4-3; the D gene is possibly TRBD2 (6 bases). V lost 0 bases and J 0 bases, leaving 9 bases between the germline ends. This CDR3 has 16 amino acids. Germline V gene data show CDR1 as LGHNA and CDR2 as YSLEER.

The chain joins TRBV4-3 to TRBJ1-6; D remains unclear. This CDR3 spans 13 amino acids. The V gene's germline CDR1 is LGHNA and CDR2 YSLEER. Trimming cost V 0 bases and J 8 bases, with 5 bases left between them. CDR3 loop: CASSQDNDSPLHF. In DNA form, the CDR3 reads TGCGCCAGCAGCCAAGATAACGATTCACCCCTCCACTTT.

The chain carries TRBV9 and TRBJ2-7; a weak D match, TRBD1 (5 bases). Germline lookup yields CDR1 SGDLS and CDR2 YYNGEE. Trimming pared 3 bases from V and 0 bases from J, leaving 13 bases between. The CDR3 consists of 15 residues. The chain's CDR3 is CASSGGPRSSYEQYF. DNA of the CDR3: TGTGCCAGCAGCGGGGGCCCGAGGAGCTCCTACGAGCAGTACTTC.

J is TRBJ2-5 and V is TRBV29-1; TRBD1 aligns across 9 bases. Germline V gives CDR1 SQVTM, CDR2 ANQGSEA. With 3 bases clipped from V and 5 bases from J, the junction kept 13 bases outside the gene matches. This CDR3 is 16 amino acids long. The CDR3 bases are TGCAGCGTTGAGAAAACAGGGGGCGCGGGTGGCGAGACCCAGTACTTC. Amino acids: CSVEKTGGAGGETQYF.

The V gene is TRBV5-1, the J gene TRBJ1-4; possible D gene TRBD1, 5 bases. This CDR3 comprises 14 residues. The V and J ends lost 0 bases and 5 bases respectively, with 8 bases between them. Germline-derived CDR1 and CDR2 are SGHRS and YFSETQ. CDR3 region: CASSLEGLNEKLFF. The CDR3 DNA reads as TGCGCCAGCAGCTTGGAGGGGTTAAATGAAAAACTGTTTTTT.

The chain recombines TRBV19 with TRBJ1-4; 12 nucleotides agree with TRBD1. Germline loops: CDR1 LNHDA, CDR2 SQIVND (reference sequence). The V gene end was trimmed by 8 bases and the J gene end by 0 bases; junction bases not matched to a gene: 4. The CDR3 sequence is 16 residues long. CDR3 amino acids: CASRDRGPATNEKLFF. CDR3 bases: TGTGCCAGTCGGGACAGGGGGCCGGCAACTAATGAAAAACTGTTTTTT.

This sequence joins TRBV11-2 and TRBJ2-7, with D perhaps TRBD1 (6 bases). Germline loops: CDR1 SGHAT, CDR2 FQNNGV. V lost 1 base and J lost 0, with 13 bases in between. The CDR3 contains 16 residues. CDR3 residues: CASSLATTGISYEQYF. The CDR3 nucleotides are TGTGCCAGCAGCTTAGCTACGACAGGCATCTCCTACGAGCAGTACTTC.